The clone carrying this TCR beta chain was detected once. These data belong to a study of blood T cell repertoires in COVID-19. In the study overall: Sample material is recorded as cDNA or gDNA derived from T cells, B-cell-depleted T cells, or PBMCs.

Germline V gene sequence: CDR1 LNHDA, CDR2 SQIVND (reference sequence). The CDR3 consists of 14 residues. With 6 bases removed from V and 3 bases from J, the gap between germline ends came to 14 bases. The data were produced by immunoSEQ multiplex PCR, yet TCRdb's version contains in-frame clones alone and is incomplete. The repertoire holds about 190,000 clones, with about 85% as singletons. Material for sequencing was peripheral blood. The chain employs TRBV19 and TRBJ1-1; D is unclear. The TCR originated in a human donor in a cohort sampled during active COVID-19. CDR3 sequence: CASSTRRLDTEAFF. The DNA of the CDR3 is TGTGCCAGTAGCACTCGGCGGTTGGACACTGAAGCTTTCTTT.